The source of this T cell receptor (beta chain) is a study of OX40 agonist ivuxolimab in advanced cancers. Study outcomes and limitations: The 0.1-3.0 mg/kg partial responders had among the lowest clonal expansion. In the expanded peripheral T cells, antigen specificity was never determined.

TCRdb's table, derived via immunoSEQ multiplex PCR, lists solely in-frame clones and lacks some. The table records around 82,000 clones, roughly nine tenths of them present only once. As for this clone: Its specificity is unknown.

CDR1 is SGHDN, CDR2 FVKESK, per germline. The CDR3 is 13 amino acids. V was trimmed by 0 bases and J by 6 bases, leaving 5 bases between them. The sample consisted of CD4+ or CD8+ T cells sorted from blood, taken in a trial of the OX40 agonist ivuxolimab. The source is an adult with an advanced solid tumor such as melanoma, head and neck, liver or kidney cancer. The V gene is TRBV14, the J gene TRBJ2-2; D is uncertain. The CDR3 sequence is CASSQDTAGELFF. CDR3 coding DNA: TGTGCCAGCAGCCAAGATACGGCCGGGGAGCTGTTTTTT.